The 20 T cell receptor beta chains below come from one sample, sequenced in a study of OX40 agonist ivuxolimab in advanced cancers. Sequencing was performed with immunoSEQ multiplex PCR; in TCRdb, only in-frame clones are kept and a portion is missing. The data contain about 19,000 clones, 80% to 95% of them singletons. Sequenced here: CD4+ or CD8+ T cells sorted from blood, sampled in a trial of the OX40 agonist ivuxolimab. The origin of the receptors is an adult with an advanced solid tumor such as melanoma, head and neck, liver or kidney cancer.

The chain joins TRBV7-9 to TRBJ1-4, with D maybe TRBD1 (5 bases). The ends were cut back, 3 bases at V and 10 bases at J, with 9 bases in the middle. The CDR3 is made up of 12 amino acids. Germline-derived CDR1 and CDR2 are SEHNR and FQNEAQ (reference sequence). CDR3 bases: TGTGCCAGCAGCTTCCCGGGGGGAAAACTGTTTTTT. Its protein product is CASSFPGGKLFF.

This chain uses TRBV7-9 with TRBJ2-2; 10 bases match TRBD1. Germline assignment: CDR1 SEHNR and CDR2 FQNEAQ (reference sequence). The CDR3 consists of 15 residues. V trimming: 10 bases; J trimming: 5 bases; junction bases outside the gene matches: 10. This chain's CDR3 is CAIHPTGGATGELFF. The CDR3, as DNA: TGTGCCATCCACCCGACAGGGGGCGCGACCGGGGAGCTGTTTTTT.

The chain couples TRBV7-6 to TRBJ2-1; D is perhaps TRBD1 or TRBD2 (5 bases each). CDR3 length equals 18 residues. Per germline, CDR1 SGHVS and CDR2 FNYEAQ. V was pared by 2 bases and J by 5 bases, with 22 bases between. CDR3 in amino acids: CASSLFLGGSGRDNEQFF. The DNA for the CDR3 is TGTGCCAGCAGCTTATTCCTTGGAGGCTCCGGCAGGGACAATGAGCAGTTCTTC.

This sequence joins TRBV27 and TRBJ1-1; D is undetermined. The CDR3 runs 13 residues. The germline gives CDR1 MNHEY, CDR2 SMNVEV (reference sequence). Trimming stripped 0 bases from V and 1 base from J, with 3 bases between. CDR3 region: CASSLSANTEAFF. In nucleotides, the CDR3 is TGTGCCAGCAGTTTATCAGCGAACACTGAAGCTTTCTTT.

Concerning this clone itself: With a far larger clone one base away, a read error is the likely cause. V is TRBV2 and J is TRBJ2-1; TRBD2 matches at 8 bases. Looked up from germline, CDR1 is SNHLY and CDR2 is FYNNEI. CDR3 size: 14 residues. The CDR3, as DNA: TGTGCCAGCAGTGACCAGCGGGGGTACAATCAGCAGTTCTTC. Translating gives CASSDQRGYNQQFF. Together with reference TRBV2 and TRBJ2-1, the CDR3 gives the full variable domain: EPEVTQTPSHQVTQMGQEVILRCVPISNHLYFYWYRQILGQKVEFLVSFYNNEISEKSEIFDDQFSVERPDGSNFTLKIRSTKLEDSAMYFCASSDQRGYNQQFFGPGTRLTVL.

This chain connects TRBV29-1 to TRBJ2-3; 11 bases agree with TRBD2. The CDR3 contains 18 residues. Germline CDR1 and CDR2: SQVTM and ANQGSEA. Trimming removed 3 bases from V and 5 bases from J; junction bases left unmatched: 16. The CDR3 coding sequence is TGCAGCGTTGATGGACTAGCGGGTATAGTGCACGAGGAAGATACGCAGTATTTT. Its protein product is CSVDGLAGIVHEEDTQYF.

The V call is TRBV5-1, the J call TRBJ2-7; D possibly corresponds to TRBD1 (5 bases). V lost 1 base, J lost 3 bases, and 14 bases lay in between. Per germline, CDR1 SGHRS and CDR2 YFSETQ. The CDR3 runs 15 residues. CDR3 nucleotides: TGCGCCAGCAGCTTGAGCCTGACAGTCAGCTACGAGCAGTACTTC. It specifies CASSLSLTVSYEQYF.

The rearrangement links TRBV5-4 to TRBJ1-1; D is unresolved. The CDR3 spans 15 residues. Per the germline V gene, CDR1 is SGHNT and CDR2 is YYREEE (reference sequence). V lost 0 bases to trimming and J lost 4 bases, with 13 bases between them. In nucleotides, the CDR3 is TGTGCCAGCAGCTTGGCCCCACTATCGGGCACTGAAGCTTTCTTT. This codes for CASSLAPLSGTEAFF.

This chain links TRBV6-5 with TRBJ1-1, with TRBD1 identical over 7 bases. Per the germline V gene, CDR1 is MNHEY and CDR2 is SVGAGI. After removal of 6 bases from V and 3 bases from J, the junction contained 7 bases not matched to a gene. The CDR3 sequence is 14 residues long. CDR3 residues: CASSHRGVHTEAFF. CDR3 coding DNA: TGTGCCAGCAGCCACAGGGGAGTGCACACTGAAGCTTTCTTT.

In DNA form, the CDR3 reads TGTGCCAGCAGTTTAGGACTAGCGGGTGGCTTAGGGCGGGAGACCCAGTACTTC. It codes for CASSLGLAGGLGRETQYF. The V call is TRBV28, the J call TRBJ2-5, with 11 bases that match TRBD2. J was trimmed by 5 bases and V by 2 bases; bases with no gene match: 13. The CDR3 loop spans 18 amino acids. Germline lookup yields CDR1 MDHEN and CDR2 SYDVKM. The full variable domain, rest sourced from reference TRBV28 and TRBJ2-5, is DVKVTQSSRYLVKRTGEKVFLECVQDMDHENMFWYRQDPGLGLRLIYFSYDVKMKEKGDIPEGYSVSREKKERFSLILESASTNQTSMYLCASSLGLAGGLGRETQYFGPGTRLLVL.

This chain joins TRBV10-3 and TRBJ2-7; D is perhaps TRBD2 (5 bases). The ends were cut back, 4 bases at V and 4 bases at J, with 14 bases in the middle. The CDR3 extends over 14 amino acids. Germline V gene lookup returns CDR1 ENHRY and CDR2 SYGVKD. The CDR3: CAISGVAHPYEQYF. CDR3 DNA sequence: TGTGCCATCAGTGGGGTAGCGCACCCATACGAGCAGTACTTC.

Concerning this clone: Other DNA sequences from this sample encode an identical CDR3 as well. The V call is TRBV9, the J call TRBJ2-2; D is unclear. Germline V gives CDR1 SGDLS, CDR2 YYNGEE. The CDR3 spans 13 residues. The V end lost 0 bases, the J end lost 2 bases, and 2 bases lay between the germline ends. CDR3 DNA sequence: TGTGCCAGCAGCGTAGATAACACCGGGGAGCTGTTTTTT. Encoded protein: CASSVDNTGELFF.

The chain couples TRBV14 to TRBJ2-1; the D call may be TRBD1 or TRBD2 (5 bases each). The CDR3 contains 15 residues. Germline lookup yields CDR1 SGHDN and CDR2 FVKESK. The V end lost 5 bases, the J end lost 0 bases, and 11 bases lay between the germline ends. As DNA, the CDR3 is TGTGCCAGCAGCTCCGGGACGTTCTCCTACAATGAGCAGTTCTTC. Its protein is CASSSGTFSYNEQFF.

This clone came up once. This chain connects TRBV29-1 to TRBJ2-7; 10 nucleotides agree with TRBD2. The CDR3 contains 15 residues. The V gene end was trimmed by 6 bases and the J gene end by 0 bases; junction bases not matched to a gene: 8. Germline V gene lookup returns CDR1 SQVTM and CDR2 ANQGSEA. The CDR3 is CSVASGTSVSYEQYF. The CDR3 nucleotides are TGCAGCGTCGCCTCCGGGACTAGCGTCTCCTACGAGCAGTACTTC.

The rearrangement links TRBV6-5 to TRBJ2-7; TRBD1 matches at 9 bases. J was trimmed by 6 bases and V by 3 bases; bases with no gene match: 9. Germline V CDR1 and CDR2: MNHEY, SVGAGI. The CDR3 totals 15 residues. The CDR3 here is CASSYFRTGDAEQYF. Here the CDR3 DNA reads TGTGCCAGCAGTTATTTTCGGACAGGGGATGCCGAGCAGTACTTC.

This rearrangement joins TRBV29-1 to TRBJ2-7, with 12 bases fitting TRBD2. Germline assignment: CDR1 SQVTM and CDR2 ANQGSEA. V shed 7 bases and J 9 bases; nucleotides not matched to a gene: 7. The CDR3 is 12 amino acids. The CDR3 bases are TGCAGCGCCCCCGGACTAGCGGGGACGCAGTACTTC. It is translated as CSAPGLAGTQYF.

The chain is built from TRBV14 and TRBJ1-1; D call uncertain. V lost 2 bases, J lost 1 base, and 8 bases lay in between. This CDR3 is 14 amino acids long. CDR1 is SGHDN, CDR2 FVKESK, per germline. This CDR3 is CASSQFNGNTEAFF. CDR3 in DNA: TGTGCCAGCAGCCAATTTAACGGGAACACTGAAGCTTTCTTT.

This chain uses TRBV4-1 with TRBJ1-2; D is uncertain. V was cut by 3 bases and J by 0 bases, with 14 bases left in between. The CDR3 sequence is 16 residues long. Germline-derived CDR1 and CDR2 are MGHRA and YSYEKL. The CDR3 DNA sequence: TGCGCCAGCAGCCATCCCGGACGGAGTCCTAACTATGGCTACACCTTC. Amino acid sequence: CASSHPGRSPNYGYTF.

The chain couples TRBV11-3 to TRBJ1-2; the match to TRBD1 covers 11 bases. Germline assignment: CDR1 SGHNT and CDR2 YENEEA. This CDR3 contains 16 residues. V lost 5 bases, J lost 2 bases, and 7 bases stayed unmatched. As DNA, the CDR3 is TGTGCCAGCAGCCCCCGGACAGGGGGCCTGAACTATGGCTACACCTTC. Residues: CASSPRTGGLNYGYTF.

The rearrangement joins TRBV10-1 to TRBJ2-3; no definite D call. Trimming stripped 2 bases from V and 0 bases from J, with 3 bases between. Germline CDR1 WNHNN, CDR2 SYGVQD (reference sequence). This CDR3 comprises 13 residues. The CDR3: CASSEGSTDTQYF. The CDR3 nucleotides read TGCGCCAGCAGTGAGGGGAGCACAGATACGCAGTATTTT.